These 21 T cell receptor beta chains were sequenced from one sample in a study of blood T cell repertoires in COVID-19. Method: immunoSEQ multiplex PCR; TCRdb's copy keeps in-frame clones and lacks some. The sample lists 310,000 or so clones, around 90% seen once, with just over 9.5% in the top ten. Sample: peripheral blood. The receptors derive from a young man with COVID-19, enrolled during active disease.

The rearrangement joins TRBV10-2 to TRBJ1-2; D ambiguous. Trimming removed 5 bases from V and 1 base from J, with 14 bases in between. This CDR3 comprises 15 residues. Germline CDR1 reads WSHSY; CDR2 reads SAAADI. CDR3 sequence: CASSIYYEINYGYTF. CDR3 sequence (DNA): TGCGCCAGCAGTATTTACTACGAAATTAACTATGGCTACACCTTC.

The rearrangement links TRBV19 to TRBJ2-1, with D possibly TRBD2 on 6 matching bases. Germline CDR1 LNHDA, CDR2 SQIVND (reference sequence). The CDR3 length is 15 residues. Trimming removed 4 bases from V and 5 bases from J, with 15 bases in between. The DNA for the CDR3 is TGTGCCAGTAGTACTCGACTAGTAGCAGACAATGAGCAGTTCTTC. It specifies CASSTRLVADNEQFF.

V and J are TRBV6-5 and TRBJ2-7, with a tentative D call TRBD1 (6 bases). The ends were cut back, 0 bases at V and 3 bases at J, with 15 bases in the middle. This CDR3 spans 16 amino acids. The germline CDR1 and CDR2 sequences are MNHEY and SVGAGI. This CDR3 is CASSYSRDTGGYEQYF. The CDR3, as DNA: TGTGCCAGCAGTTACTCGAGGGACACTGGGGGCTACGAGCAGTACTTC.

The chain recombines TRBV6-2 or TRBV6-3 with TRBJ1-2, with TRBD1 as a possible D gene (5 bases). Between the trimmed V and J ends, which lost 4 bases and 0 bases, there was a span of 9 bases. This CDR3 is built from 14 residues. Germline V gene data show CDR1 as MNHEY and CDR2 as SVGEGT. The CDR3 sequence is CASSSRQTNYGYTF. CDR3 DNA sequence: TGTGCCAGCAGTTCCCGACAGACTAACTATGGCTACACCTTC.

The rearrangement joins TRBV5-1 to TRBJ1-1; D is perhaps TRBD1 (5 bases). CDR3 size: 15 residues. Looked up from germline, CDR1 is SGHRS and CDR2 is YFSETQ. V lost 0 bases, J lost 0 bases, and 9 bases lay in between. CDR3 coding DNA: TGCGCCAGCAGCTTGGAGGGGTCGATGAACACTGAAGCTTTCTTT. Protein product: CASSLEGSMNTEAFF.

The rearrangement links TRBV25-1 to TRBJ1-2; D is perhaps TRBD1 (6 bases). The CDR3 covers 14 residues. Germline assignment: CDR1 MGHDK and CDR2 SYGVNS. Trimming stripped 5 bases from V and 3 bases from J, with 13 bases between. CDR3 in amino acids: CASSFQPGDYGYTF. The CDR3, as DNA: TGTGCCAGCAGTTTCCAGCCAGGGGACTATGGCTACACCTTC.

V gene TRBV6-6 combines with J gene TRBJ1-2; 8 bases match TRBD1. Trimming took 2 bases from V and 6 from J; bases not matched to a gene: 5. The length of the CDR3 is 14 residues. The V gene's germline CDR1 is MNHNY and CDR2 SVGAGI (reference sequence). In DNA form, the CDR3 reads TGTGCCAGCAGTTACCTGACAGGGGATGATGGCTACACCTTC. As protein: CASSYLTGDDGYTF.

This clone was found once. The chain's CDR3 is CASSIPKGRQRYGYTF. The CDR3 DNA reads as TGTGCCAGTAGTATCCCGAAAGGTAGACAGCGCTATGGCTACACCTTC. V and J are TRBV19 and TRBJ1-2, with D possibly TRBD1 on 5 matching bases. The CDR3 length is 16 residues. Trimming cost V 3 bases and J 4 bases, with 18 bases left between them. Germline V lookup: CDR1 LNHDA, CDR2 SQIVND (reference sequence).

This clone was seen just once. This chain joins TRBV7-2 and TRBJ1-2; no definite D call. V was pared by 5 bases and J by 5 bases, with 18 bases between. Germline V gene data show CDR1 as SGHTA and CDR2 as FQGNSA. The CDR3 extends over 15 amino acids. CDR3 nucleotide sequence: TGTGCCAGCAGCCCCTTGGCGGGAGGGTCGTATGGCTACACCTTC. Its protein product is CASSPLAGGSYGYTF.

Concerning this clone: The same CDR3 also results from other DNA sequences found in this sample. The chain combines TRBV24-1 with TRBJ1-2, with D possibly matching TRBD1 (5 bases). V gave up 3 bases and J gave up 0 bases, with 7 bases separating them. Per germline, CDR1 KGHDR and CDR2 SFDVKD. CDR3 length: 14 amino acids. The CDR3 nucleotides read TGTGCCACCAGTGATAGGGGCTCTAACTATGGCTACACCTTC. Its translation: CATSDRGSNYGYTF.

The chain uses TRBV6-5 and TRBJ2-7; the match to TRBD1 covers 10 bases. The CDR3 contains 15 residues. Germline-derived CDR1 and CDR2 are MNHEY and SVGAGI. The CDR3 region is CAVGDRQGASTEQYF. CDR3 coding DNA: TGTGCAGTAGGTGACCGACAGGGGGCCTCCACCGAGCAGTACTTC.

V is TRBV5-4 and J is TRBJ2-7; TRBD1 is a possible D gene (7 bases). There are 14 residues in the CDR3. Deletions cut 4 bases from V and 2 bases from J, with 13 bases between. Germline-derived CDR1 and CDR2 are SGHNT and YYREEE (reference sequence). CDR3 loop: CASSAGQKTYEQYF. DNA for the CDR3: TGTGCCAGCAGCGCGGGACAGAAGACCTACGAGCAGTACTTC.

The rearrangement joins TRBV12-1 to TRBJ1-5. TRBV12-1 is annotated as a pseudogene. The CDR3 loop spans 18 amino acids. The CDR3 here is CASSYTGTSLRGGQPQHF. CDR3 bases: TGTGCCAGCAGCTACACCGGGACGTCCCTACGCGGGGGTCAGCCCCAGCATTTT.

This chain joins TRBV9 and TRBJ1-3, with 9 positions matching TRBD1. V was pared by 0 bases and J by 0 bases, with 7 bases of the junction left unmatched. CDR3 length: 18 amino acids. Germline CDR1 reads SGDLS; CDR2 reads YYNGEE. The CDR3 nucleotides are TGTGCCAGCAGCGTAGCCCGGGACAGGGTAACCTCTGGAAACACCATATATTTT. It specifies CASSVARDRVTSGNTIYF. Variable domain in full (rest from reference TRBV9 and TRBJ1-3): DSGVTQTPKHLITATGQRVTLRCSPRSGDLSVYWYQQSLDQGLQFLIQYYNGEERAKGNILERFSAQQFPDLHSELNLSSLELGDSALYFCASSVARDRVTSGNTIYFGEGSWLTVV.

The chain has TRBV6-5 and TRBJ1-1; tentatively, D is TRBD1 (6 bases). Trimming stripped 0 bases from V and 1 base from J, with 12 bases between. This CDR3 comprises 16 residues. CDR1 and CDR2 from the germline V gene are MNHEY and SVGAGI. CDR3 sequence (DNA): TGTGCCAGCAGTTACTCTCGGGCAGGGGCGAACACTGAAGCTTTCTTT. This sequence encodes CASSYSRAGANTEAFF.

The rearrangement uses TRBV27 and TRBJ2-5; 10 nucleotides match TRBD2. Looked up from germline, CDR1 is MNHEY and CDR2 is SMNVEV (reference sequence). This CDR3 spans 17 amino acids. The V gene end was trimmed by 0 bases and the J gene end by 9 bases; junction bases not matched to a gene: 13. For the CDR3, the DNA is TGTGCCAGCAGTTTATCACTAGCGGGGTGGGAAGGGGAGGCCCAGTACTTC. It is translated as CASSLSLAGWEGEAQYF.

V is TRBV5-6 and J is TRBJ2-1; the D is unclear. CDR3 size: 12 residues. V gave up 2 bases and J gave up 8 bases, with 8 bases separating them. Per germline, CDR1 SGHDT and CDR2 YYEEEE. The CDR3 sequence is CASSLRDYEQFF. As DNA, the CDR3 is TGTGCCAGCAGCTTACGAGACTATGAGCAGTTCTTC.

The chain has TRBV12-5 and TRBJ1-5; no clear D. V shed 5 bases and J shed 7 bases, with 9 bases lying between them. Looked up from germline, CDR1 is LGHNT and CDR2 is FRNRAP. This CDR3 region has 12 residues. For the CDR3, the DNA is TGTGCTAGTGGTAACGGAGGCCAGCCCCAGCATTTT. Amino acid sequence: CASGNGGQPQHF.

The genes are TRBV7-3 and TRBJ2-7; TRBD2 matches 7 bases. CDR3 length: 16 residues. Germline-derived CDR1 and CDR2 are SGHTA and FQGTGA. The ends lost 2 bases at V and 2 bases at J; junction bases unmatched: 9. The CDR3 region is CASSLGGPSGTYEQYF. The DNA of the CDR3 is TGTGCCAGCAGCTTAGGGGGTCCTAGCGGAACCTACGAGCAGTACTTC.

The rearrangement links TRBV29-1 to TRBJ1-1, with D uncertain. Trimming took 6 bases from V and 5 from J, leaving 19 bases between them. The CDR3 is made up of 14 amino acids. Per the germline V gene, CDR1 is SQVTM and CDR2 is ANQGSEA. The CDR3 DNA follows: TGCAGCGTATCGATCGTATCGGGTCCGACTGAAGCTTTCTTT. Encoded protein: CSVSIVSGPTEAFF.

The chain employs TRBV4-1 and TRBJ2-1, with D possibly being TRBD2 (5 bases). Trimming removed 5 bases from V and 0 bases from J, with 14 bases in between. Germline V lookup: CDR1 MGHRA, CDR2 YSYEKL. This CDR3 is 16 amino acids long. The CDR3 coding sequence is TGCGCCAGCAGCAGTATGATCGGGAACTCCTACAATGAGCAGTTCTTC. Amino acids: CASSSMIGNSYNEQFF.